This record concerns one T cell receptor beta chain sequence. The data were produced by immunoSEQ multiplex PCR, yet TCRdb's version contains in-frame clones alone and is incomplete. The repertoire has about 310,000 clones, approximately 86% of them found once; the top ten carry roughly 0.96%. The entry originates in a study of cytomegalovirus exposure and HLA in healthy donors. V gave up 4 bases and J gave up 0 bases; unmatched junction bases: 6. CDR1 SGHRS and CDR2 YFSETQ come from the germline V gene. This CDR3 is built from 16 residues. This chain connects TRBV5-1 to TRBJ2-2, with TRBD1 matching 7 bases. Sequencing was carried out using PBMCs. This receptor was taken from a man aged 25-45 years in good health and CMV-seronegative. CDR3 DNA sequence: TGCGCCAGCAGCCCCGGGACAGCCCCGAACACCGGGGAGCTGTTTTTT. It yields the protein CASSPGTAPNTGELFF.